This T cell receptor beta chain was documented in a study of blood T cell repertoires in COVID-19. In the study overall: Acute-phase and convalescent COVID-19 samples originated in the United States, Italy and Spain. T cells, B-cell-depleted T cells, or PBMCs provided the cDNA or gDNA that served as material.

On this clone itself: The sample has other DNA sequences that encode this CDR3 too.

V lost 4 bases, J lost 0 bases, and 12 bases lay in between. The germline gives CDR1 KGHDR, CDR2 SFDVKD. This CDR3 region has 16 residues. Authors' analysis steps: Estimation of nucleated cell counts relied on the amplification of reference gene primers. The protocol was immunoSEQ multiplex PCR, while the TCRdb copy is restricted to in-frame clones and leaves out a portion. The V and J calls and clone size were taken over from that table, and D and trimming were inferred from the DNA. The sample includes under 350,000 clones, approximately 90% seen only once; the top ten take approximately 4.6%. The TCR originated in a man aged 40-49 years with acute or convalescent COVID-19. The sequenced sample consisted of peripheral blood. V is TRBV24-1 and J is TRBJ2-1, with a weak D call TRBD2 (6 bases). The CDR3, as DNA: TGTGCCACCAGTGACCCCCGGGGAGGCTCCTACAATGAGCAGTTCTTC. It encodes CATSDPRGGSYNEQFF.